This TCR beta chain was recorded in a study of cytomegalovirus exposure and HLA in healthy donors. It was healthy bone marrow donors who served as donors. The PCR was carried out with 60 Vbeta primers and 13 Jbeta primers. Data came from immunoSEQ multiplex PCR; TCRdb stores just in-frame clones and leaves some out. The table includes 200,000 to 250,000 clones, about 85% detected once. Study results and limitations: Later analysis revealed greater clonal expansion in HLA-associated TCR beta chains than in equally common others. Reports credit the classifier with highly specific, highly sensitive diagnosis of cytomegalovirus status. Usually a TCR sequence was rare, but some public TCRs were found in many donors.

This clone was seen a few times. The antigen is not known. The sample consisted of PBMCs. This TCR came from a woman between 50 and 59 years old in good health and CMV-seropositive.

The CDR3, as DNA: TGTGCCAGCAGTTGGGAGCCTGGGGCTGAAGCTTTCTTT. Translating gives CASSWEPGAEAFF. The rearrangement joins TRBV2 to TRBJ1-1; D unclear. CDR1 is SNHLY, CDR2 FYNNEI, per germline. This CDR3 region has 13 residues. The V end was cut by 5 bases, the J end by 6 bases, with 13 bases between.